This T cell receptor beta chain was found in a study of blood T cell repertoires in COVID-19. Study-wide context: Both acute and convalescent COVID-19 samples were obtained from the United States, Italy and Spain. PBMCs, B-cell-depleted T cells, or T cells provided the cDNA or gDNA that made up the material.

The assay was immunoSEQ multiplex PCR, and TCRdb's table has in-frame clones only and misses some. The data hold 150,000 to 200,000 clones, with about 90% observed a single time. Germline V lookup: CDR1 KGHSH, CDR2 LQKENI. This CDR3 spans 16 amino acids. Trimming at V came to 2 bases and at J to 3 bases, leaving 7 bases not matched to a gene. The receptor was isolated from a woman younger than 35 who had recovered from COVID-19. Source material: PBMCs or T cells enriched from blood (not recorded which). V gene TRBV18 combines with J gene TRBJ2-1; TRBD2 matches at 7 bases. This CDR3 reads CASSPVQASGYNEQFF. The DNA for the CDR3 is TGTGCCAGCTCACCAGTTCAGGCTAGCGGCTACAATGAGCAGTTCTTC.